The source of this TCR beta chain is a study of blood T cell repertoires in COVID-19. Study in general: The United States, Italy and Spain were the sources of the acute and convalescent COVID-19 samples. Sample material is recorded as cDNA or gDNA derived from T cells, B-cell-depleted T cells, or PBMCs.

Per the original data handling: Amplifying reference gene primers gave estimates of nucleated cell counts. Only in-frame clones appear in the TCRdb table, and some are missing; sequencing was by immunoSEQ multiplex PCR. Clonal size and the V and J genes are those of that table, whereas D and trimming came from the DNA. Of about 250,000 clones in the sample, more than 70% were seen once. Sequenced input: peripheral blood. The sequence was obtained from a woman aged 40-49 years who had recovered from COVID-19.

The CDR3 region is CASSVVASGKNEQFF. CDR3 bases: TGTGCCAGCAGCGTTGTGGCTAGCGGGAAAAATGAGCAGTTCTTC. The rearrangement links TRBV9 to TRBJ2-1, with TRBD2 identical over 9 bases. The germline gives CDR1 SGDLS, CDR2 YYNGEE. V dropped 2 bases and J dropped 7; count of bases not matched to a gene: 7. CDR3 length: 15 amino acids.